The T cell receptor (beta chain) under discussion was sequenced for a study of cytomegalovirus exposure and HLA in healthy donors. PCR primers comprised 60 Vbeta and 13 Jbeta primers. The data were produced by immunoSEQ multiplex PCR, yet TCRdb's version contains in-frame clones alone and is incomplete. The sample includes 120,000 to 150,000 clones, about three fifths of them seen just once. On this clone: Its target is unknown.

There are 14 residues in the CDR3. The V end lost 7 bases, the J end lost 6 bases, and 18 bases lay between the germline ends. Germline V gene sequence: CDR1 SGHAT, CDR2 FQNNGV. Study-level points and caveats: Most of the CMV-associated TCR beta chains (in a later analysis) appeared to be HLA-restricted. It was likely that a cluster of highly shared sequence variants was a sequencing artifact.

The material sequenced was PBMCs. The chain recombines TRBV11-2 with TRBJ1-1; D uncertain. This TCR derives from a woman in her twenties or thirties in good health and CMV-seropositive. The CDR3 coding sequence is TGTGCCAGCACCTCTTACACCCTTCAGGCTGAAGCTTTCTTT. As protein: CASTSYTLQAEAFF.